This TCR beta chain stems from a study of blood T cell repertoires in COVID-19. The overall study: COVID-19 samples from acute and convalescent phases originated in the United States, Italy and Spain. Sources were T cells, B-cell-depleted T cells, or PBMCs; the material itself was cDNA or gDNA.

The V gene lost 8 bases and the J gene lost 7 bases, with 18 bases spanning the gap. The CDR3 runs 13 residues. Germline V gene data show CDR1 as GTSNPN and CDR2 as SVGIG (reference sequence). Original handling: Estimation of nucleated cell counts was performed using reference gene primer amplification. Using immunoSEQ multiplex PCR, the repertoire was profiled, and TCRdb retains in-frame clones only, with some absent. V, J and clone size derive from that table, while D and trimming were established from the DNA sequence. The table shows 350,000 or so clones, with around 83% occurring only once. Source material: peripheral blood. J is TRBJ2-1 and V is TRBV30; D possibly corresponds to TRBD1 (6 bases). The receptor's source is a man aged 25-45 years with active or convalescent COVID-19. CDR3 bases: TGTGCCCACAGGGTACTAATAGGAAATGAGCAGTTCTTC. This sequence encodes CAHRVLIGNEQFF.